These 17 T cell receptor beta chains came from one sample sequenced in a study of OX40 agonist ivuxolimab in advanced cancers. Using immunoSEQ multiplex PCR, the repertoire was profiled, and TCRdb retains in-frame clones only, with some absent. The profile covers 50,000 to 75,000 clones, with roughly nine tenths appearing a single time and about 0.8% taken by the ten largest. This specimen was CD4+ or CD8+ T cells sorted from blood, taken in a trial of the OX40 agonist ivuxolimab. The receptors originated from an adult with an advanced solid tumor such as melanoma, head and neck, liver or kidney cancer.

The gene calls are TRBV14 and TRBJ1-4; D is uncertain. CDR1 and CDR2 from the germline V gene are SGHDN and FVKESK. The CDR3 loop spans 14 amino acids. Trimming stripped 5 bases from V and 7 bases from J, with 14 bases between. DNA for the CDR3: TGTGCCAGCAGCAATATGAGGACCAGTGAAAAACTGTTTTTT. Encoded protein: CASSNMRTSEKLFF.

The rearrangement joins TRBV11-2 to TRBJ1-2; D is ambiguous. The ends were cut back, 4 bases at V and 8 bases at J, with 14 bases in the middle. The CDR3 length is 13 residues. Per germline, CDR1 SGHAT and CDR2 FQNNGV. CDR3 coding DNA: TGTGCCAGCAGCTCCCTCGCAACGCGGGGCTACACCTTC. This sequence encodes CASSSLATRGYTF.

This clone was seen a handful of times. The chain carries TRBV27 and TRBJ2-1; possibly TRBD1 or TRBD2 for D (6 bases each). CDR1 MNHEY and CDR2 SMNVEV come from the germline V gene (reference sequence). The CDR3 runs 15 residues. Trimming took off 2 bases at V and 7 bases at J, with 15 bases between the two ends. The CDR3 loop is CASSLKGGGVNEQFF. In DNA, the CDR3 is TGTGCCAGCAGTTTAAAGGGGGGTGGCGTGAATGAGCAGTTCTTC.

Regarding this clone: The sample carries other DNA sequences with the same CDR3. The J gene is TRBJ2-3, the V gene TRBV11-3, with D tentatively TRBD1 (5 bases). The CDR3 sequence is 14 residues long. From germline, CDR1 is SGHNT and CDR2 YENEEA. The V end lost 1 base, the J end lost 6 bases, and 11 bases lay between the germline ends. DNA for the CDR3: TGTGCCAGCAGCTTAGGGGGCGCCCAGGATACGCAGTATTTT. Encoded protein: CASSLGGAQDTQYF.

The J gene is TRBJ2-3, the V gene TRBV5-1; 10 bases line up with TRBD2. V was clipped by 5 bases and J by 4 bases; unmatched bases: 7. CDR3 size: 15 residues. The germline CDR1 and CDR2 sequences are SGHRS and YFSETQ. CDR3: CASRRVAGGPDTQYF. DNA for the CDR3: TGCGCCAGCAGACGGGTAGCGGGGGGTCCAGATACGCAGTATTTT.

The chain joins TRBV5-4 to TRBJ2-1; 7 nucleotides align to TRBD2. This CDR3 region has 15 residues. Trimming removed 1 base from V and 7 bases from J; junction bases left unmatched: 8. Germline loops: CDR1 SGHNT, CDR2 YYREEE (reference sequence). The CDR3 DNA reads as TGTGCCAGCAGCTTGTCTAGCGGTCCAAGGAATGAGCAGTTCTTC. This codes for CASSLSSGPRNEQFF.

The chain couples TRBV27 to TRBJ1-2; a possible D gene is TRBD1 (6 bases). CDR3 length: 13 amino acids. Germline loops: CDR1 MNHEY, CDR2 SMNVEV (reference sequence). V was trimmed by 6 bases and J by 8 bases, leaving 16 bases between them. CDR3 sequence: CASRPGQLPGYTF. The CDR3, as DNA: TGTGCCAGCAGACCAGGACAGCTACCCGGCTACACCTTC.

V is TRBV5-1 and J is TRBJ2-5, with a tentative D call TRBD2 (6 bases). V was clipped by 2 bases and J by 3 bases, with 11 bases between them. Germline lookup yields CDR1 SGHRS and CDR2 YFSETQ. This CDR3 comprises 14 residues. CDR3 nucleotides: TGCGCCAGCAGCTTTTCTGGCGGGAAAGAGACCCAGTACTTC. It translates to CASSFSGGKETQYF.

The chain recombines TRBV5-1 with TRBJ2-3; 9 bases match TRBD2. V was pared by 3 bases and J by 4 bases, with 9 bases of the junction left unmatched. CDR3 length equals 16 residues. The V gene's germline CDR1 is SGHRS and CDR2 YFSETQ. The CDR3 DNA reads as TGCGCCAGCAGCTGGGGCTCTAGCGGGAAGGCAGATACGCAGTATTTT. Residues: CASSWGSSGKADTQYF.

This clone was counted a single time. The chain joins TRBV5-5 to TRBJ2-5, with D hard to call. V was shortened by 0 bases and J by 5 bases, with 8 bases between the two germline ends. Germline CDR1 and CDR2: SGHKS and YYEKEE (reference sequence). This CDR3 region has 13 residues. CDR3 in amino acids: CASSLGGSETQYF. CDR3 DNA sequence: TGTGCCAGCAGCTTGGGGGGTTCGGAGACCCAGTACTTC.

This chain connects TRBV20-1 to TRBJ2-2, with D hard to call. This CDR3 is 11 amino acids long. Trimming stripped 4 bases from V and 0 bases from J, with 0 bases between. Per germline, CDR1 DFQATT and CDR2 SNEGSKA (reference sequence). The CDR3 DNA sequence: TGCAGTGCTACGAACACCGGGGAGCTGTTTTTT. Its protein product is CSATNTGELFF.

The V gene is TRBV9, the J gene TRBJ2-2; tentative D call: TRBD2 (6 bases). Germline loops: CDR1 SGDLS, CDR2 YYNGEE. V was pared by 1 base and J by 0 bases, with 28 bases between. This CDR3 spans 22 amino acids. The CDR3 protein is CASSVLPRRIPLAPSNTGELFF. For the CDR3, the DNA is TGTGCCAGCAGCGTACTTCCTAGACGGATCCCTCTAGCGCCCTCGAACACCGGGGAGCTGTTTTTT.

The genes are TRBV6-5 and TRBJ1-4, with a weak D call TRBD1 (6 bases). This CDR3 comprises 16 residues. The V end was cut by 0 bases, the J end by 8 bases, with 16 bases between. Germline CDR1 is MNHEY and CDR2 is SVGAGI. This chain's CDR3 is CASSYSRGGSGEKLFF. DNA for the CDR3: TGTGCCAGCAGTTACTCGAGAGGGGGGAGTGGAGAAAAACTGTTTTTT.

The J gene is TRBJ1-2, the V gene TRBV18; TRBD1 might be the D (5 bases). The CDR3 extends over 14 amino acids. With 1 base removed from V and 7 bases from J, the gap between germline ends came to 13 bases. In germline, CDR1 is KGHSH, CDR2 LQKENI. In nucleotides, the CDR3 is TGTGCCAGCTCACCACGCCTGGGGCCGGGTGGCTACACCTTC. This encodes CASSPRLGPGGYTF.

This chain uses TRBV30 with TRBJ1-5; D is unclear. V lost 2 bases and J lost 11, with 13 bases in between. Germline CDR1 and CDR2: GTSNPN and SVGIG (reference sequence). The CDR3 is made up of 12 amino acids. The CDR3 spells CAWSTASSAQHF. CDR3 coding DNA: TGTGCCTGGAGTACAGCCTCCTCAGCCCAGCATTTT.

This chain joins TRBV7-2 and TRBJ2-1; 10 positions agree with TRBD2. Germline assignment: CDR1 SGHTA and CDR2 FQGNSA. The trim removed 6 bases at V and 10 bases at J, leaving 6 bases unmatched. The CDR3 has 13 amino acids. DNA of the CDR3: TGTGCCAGCAGTAAGCGGGGGGGCGGCGAGCAGTTCTTC. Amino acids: CASSKRGGGEQFF.

CDR3 protein: CASSYDHRGRNTEAFF. The CDR3 DNA follows: TGTGCCAGCAGTTACGACCACAGGGGGCGAAACACTGAAGCTTTCTTT. This chain joins TRBV6-6 and TRBJ1-1; the match to TRBD1 covers 9 bases. V dropped 2 bases and J dropped 2; count of bases not matched to a gene: 6. Germline CDR1 is MNHNY and CDR2 is SVGAGI (reference sequence). The CDR3 totals 16 residues.